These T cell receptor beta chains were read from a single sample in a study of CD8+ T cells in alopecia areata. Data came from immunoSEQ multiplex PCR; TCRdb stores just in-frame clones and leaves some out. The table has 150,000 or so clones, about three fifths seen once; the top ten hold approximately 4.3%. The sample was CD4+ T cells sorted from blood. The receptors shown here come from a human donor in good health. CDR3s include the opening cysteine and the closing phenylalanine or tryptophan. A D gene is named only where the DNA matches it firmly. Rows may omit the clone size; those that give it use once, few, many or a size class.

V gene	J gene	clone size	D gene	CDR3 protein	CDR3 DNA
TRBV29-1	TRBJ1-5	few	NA	CSAQDYNQPQHF	TGCAGCGCACAGGATTACAATCAGCCCCAGCATTTT
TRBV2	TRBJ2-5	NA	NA	CAYTASGEETQYF	TGTGCCTACACGGCCAGCGGTGAGGAGACCCAGTACTTC
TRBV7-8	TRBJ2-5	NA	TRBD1	CASSLAGTVTQETQYF	TGTGCCAGCAGCTTAGCCGGGACAGTCACTCAAGAGACCCAGTACTTC
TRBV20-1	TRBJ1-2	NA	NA	CSADPRRGYTF	TGCAGTGCCGACCCTAGGAGAGGCTACACCTTC
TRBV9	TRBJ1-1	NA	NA	CASSPDTQNTEAFF	TGTGCCAGCAGCCCTGACACCCAGAACACTGAAGCTTTCTTT
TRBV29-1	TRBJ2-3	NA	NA	CSARNSGTAADTQYF	TGCAGCGCCCGGAATAGCGGGACAGCCGCAGATACGCAGTATTTT
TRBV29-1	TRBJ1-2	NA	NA	CSVDGGNYGYTF	TGCAGCGTTGATGGGGGAAACTATGGCTACACCTTC
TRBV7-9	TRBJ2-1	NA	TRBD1	CASSLVTGYNEQFF	TGTGCCAGCAGCTTGGTGACAGGGTACAATGAGCAGTTCTTC
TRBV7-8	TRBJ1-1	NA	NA	CASSLGRRNTEAFF	TGTGCCAGCAGCTTAGGCAGGAGGAACACTGAAGCTTTCTTT
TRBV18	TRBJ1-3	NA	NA	CASSPPLTRIYF	TGTGCCAGCTCACCACCGCTCACGAGGATATATTTT
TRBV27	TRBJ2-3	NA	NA	CASSSTGSITDTQYF	TGTGCCAGCAGTTCGACGGGCTCTATCACAGATACGCAGTATTTT
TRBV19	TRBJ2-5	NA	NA	CASSARVSPQETQYF	TGTGCCAGTAGCGCCAGGGTCTCTCCGCAAGAGACCCAGTACTTC
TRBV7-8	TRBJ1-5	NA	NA	CASWGTYSNQPQHF	TGTGCCTCCTGGGGGACCTATAGCAATCAGCCCCAGCATTTT
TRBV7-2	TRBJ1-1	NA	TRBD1	CASSFQGASTEAFF	TGTGCCAGCAGCTTCCAGGGGGCTAGCACTGAAGCTTTCTTT
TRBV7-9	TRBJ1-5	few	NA	CASSLALNQPQHF	TGTGCCAGCAGCTTAGCACTTAATCAGCCCCAGCATTTT
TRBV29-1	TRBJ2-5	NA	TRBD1	CSVERQGAWETQYF	TGCAGCGTTGAACGACAGGGGGCGTGGGAGACCCAGTACTTC
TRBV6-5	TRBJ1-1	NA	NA	CASSYSRTAEAFF	TGTGCCAGCAGTTACTCAAGGACGGCTGAAGCTTTCTTT
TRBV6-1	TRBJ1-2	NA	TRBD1	CASSESPGQGGYGYTF	TGTGCCAGCAGTGAAAGCCCCGGACAGGGCGGCTATGGCTACACCTTC
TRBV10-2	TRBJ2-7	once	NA	CASTSLEGGMYEQYF	TGCGCCAGCACCTCTCTTGAGGGGGGTATGTACGAGCAGTACTTC
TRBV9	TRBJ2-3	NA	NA	CASSVDAVSTDTQYF	TGTGCCAGCAGCGTAGATGCGGTTAGCACAGATACGCAGTATTTT
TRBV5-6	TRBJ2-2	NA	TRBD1	CASSGGQVNTGELFF	TGTGCCAGCAGCGGGGGACAGGTGAACACCGGGGAGCTGTTTTTT
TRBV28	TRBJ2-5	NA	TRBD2	CASSPAGTSASQETQYF	TGTGCCAGCAGTCCTGCGGGGACTAGCGCCTCCCAAGAGACCCAGTACTTC
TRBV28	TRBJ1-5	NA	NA	CASGSRPGQPQHF	TGTGCCAGCGGCTCAAGGCCGGGCCAGCCCCAGCATTTT
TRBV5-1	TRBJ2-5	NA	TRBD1	CASSRGQDNEYF	TGCGCCAGCAGCAGGGGACAGGACAACGAGTACTTC
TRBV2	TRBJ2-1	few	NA	CASSVTWYEQFF	TGTGCCAGCAGCGTGACTTGGTATGAGCAGTTCTTC
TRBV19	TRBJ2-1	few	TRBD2	CASSDSLAGSEQFF	TGTGCCAGTAGTGATTCCCTAGCGGGAAGTGAGCAGTTCTTC
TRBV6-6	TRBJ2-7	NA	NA	CASSYSNYEQYF	TGTGCCAGCAGTTACTCTAACTACGAGCAGTACTTC
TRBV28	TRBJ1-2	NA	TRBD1	CASSFPGTGYYYTF	TGTGCCAGCAGTTTCCCCGGGACAGGTTACTACTACACCTTC
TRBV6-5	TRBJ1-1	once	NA	CASSYIARGTEAFF	TGTGCCAGCAGTTATATCGCCAGGGGAACTGAAGCTTTCTTT
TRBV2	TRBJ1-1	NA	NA	CASRLQGQNTEAFF	TGTGCCAGCCGACTTCAGGGCCAGAACACTGAAGCTTTCTTT
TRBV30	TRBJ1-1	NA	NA	CASQAGLRAFF	TGTGCCTCTCAGGCAGGGCTGAGAGCTTTCTTT
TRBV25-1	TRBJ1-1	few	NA	CASSAGRRNTEAFF	TGTGCCAGCAGTGCCGGCAGGAGGAACACTGAAGCTTTCTTT
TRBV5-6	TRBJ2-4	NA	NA	CASSYGPFRGAKNIQYF	TGTGCCAGCAGCTATGGTCCCTTTCGGGGCGCCAAAAACATTCAGTACTTC
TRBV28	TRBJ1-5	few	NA	CASSPLHAPGNQPQHF	TGTGCCAGCAGTCCTCTCCATGCCCCTGGGAATCAGCCCCAGCATTTT
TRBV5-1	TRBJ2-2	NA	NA	CASRQFTANTGELFF	TGCGCCAGCCGTCAATTCACAGCGAACACCGGGGAGCTGTTTTTT